This T cell receptor (beta chain) is from a study of blood T cell repertoires in COVID-19. Overall study context: The United States, Italy and Spain provided the acute and convalescent COVID-19 samples. T cells, B-cell-depleted T cells, or PBMCs supplied cDNA or gDNA.

Only in-frame clones appear in the TCRdb table, and some are missing; sequencing was by immunoSEQ multiplex PCR. Among 120,000 or so clones, about 80% were seen once, and the ten largest hold 3.8%. The sequenced material came from peripheral blood. This sequence originates from a woman between 45 and 60 years old with acute or convalescent COVID-19.

CDR3 coding DNA: TGTGCCAGCAGACAAGGGTGGGGCAATGGCTACACCTTC. Protein product: CASRQGWGNGYTF. The genes are TRBV6-5 and TRBJ1-2; tentative D call: TRBD1 (5 bases). Between the trimmed V and J ends, which lost 6 bases and 6 bases, there was a span of 14 bases. The germline gives CDR1 MNHEY, CDR2 SVGAGI. This CDR3 is built from 13 residues.